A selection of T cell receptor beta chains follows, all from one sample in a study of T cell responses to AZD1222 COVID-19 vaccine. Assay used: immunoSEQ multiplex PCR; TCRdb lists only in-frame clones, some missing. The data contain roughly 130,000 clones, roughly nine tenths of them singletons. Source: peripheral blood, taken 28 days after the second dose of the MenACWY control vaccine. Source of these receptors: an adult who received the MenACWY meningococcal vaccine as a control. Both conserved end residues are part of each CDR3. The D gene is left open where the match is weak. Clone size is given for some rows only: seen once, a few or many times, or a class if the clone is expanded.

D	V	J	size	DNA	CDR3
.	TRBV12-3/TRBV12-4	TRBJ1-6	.	TGTGCCAGCAGCGCCAGGGAGGGTTCACCCCTCCACTTT	CASSAREGSPLHF
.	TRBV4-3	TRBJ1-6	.	TGCGCCAGCAGCCAAGCTACAGGCGACTACTATAATTCACCCCTCCACTTT	CASSQATGDYYNSPLHF
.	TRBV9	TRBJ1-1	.	TGTGCCAGCAGCTCCCCTGTTGGAGACAGGTCGAACACTGAAGCTTTCTTT	CASSSPVGDRSNTEAFF
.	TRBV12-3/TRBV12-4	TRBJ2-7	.	TGTGCCACCGGACGGGACGGCGAGCAGTACTTC	CATGRDGEQYF
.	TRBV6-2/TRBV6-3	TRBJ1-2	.	TGTGCCAGCAGCCCTCTGGTCCAGGGTCTGTTGCATGGCTACACCTTC	CASSPLVQGLLHGYTF
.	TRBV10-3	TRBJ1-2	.	TGTGCCATCAGTGCTGGAGGAGACTATGGCTACACCTTC	CAISAGGDYGYTF
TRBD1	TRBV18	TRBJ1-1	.	TGTGCCAGCTCACCGGGGACAGGGGTCACTGAAGCTTTCTTT	CASSPGTGVTEAFF
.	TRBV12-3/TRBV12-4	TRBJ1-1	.	TGTGCCAGCAGAACCTTCACTGAAGCTTTCTTT	CASRTFTEAFF
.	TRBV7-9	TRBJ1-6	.	TGTGCCAGCAGTATTACAGAATATAATTCACCCCTCCACTTT	CASSITEYNSPLHF
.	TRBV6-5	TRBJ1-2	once	TGTGCCAGCAGTCGGCTGATTGGCTACACCTTC	CASSRLIGYTF
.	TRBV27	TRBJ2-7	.	TGTGCCAGCAGTTTACCGACGCGGTTCCAAGACGAGCAGTACTTC	CASSLPTRFQDEQYF
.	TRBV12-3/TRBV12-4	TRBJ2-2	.	TGTGCCAGCAGTTTTAAGGTCACCGGGGAGCTGTTTTTT	CASSFKVTGELFF
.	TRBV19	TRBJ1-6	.	TGTGCCAGTAGTATAGATGGACCGTCACCCCTCCACTTT	CASSIDGPSPLHF
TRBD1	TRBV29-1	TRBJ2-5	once	TGCAGCGTCGGGACAGGCGGTGGGACCCAGTACTTC	CSVGTGGGTQYF
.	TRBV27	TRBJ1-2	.	TGTGCCAGCAGTTTATTGGGCAGGGGAGACTATGGCTACACCTTC	CASSLLGRGDYGYTF
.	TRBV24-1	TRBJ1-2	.	TGTGCCACCAGTGATGTTCGGGGCTACACCTTC	CATSDVRGYTF
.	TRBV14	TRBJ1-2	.	TGTGCCAGCAGCCAAGAAGTCCCACGACATTATGGCTACACCTTC	CASSQEVPRHYGYTF
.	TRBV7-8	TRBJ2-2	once	TGTGCCAGCACCCGCCCCCCAACAGGGCCCCACGGGGAGCTGTTTTTT	CASTRPPTGPHGELFF
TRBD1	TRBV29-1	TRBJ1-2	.	TGCAGCGTTGAAGATAGAGGGGGCGCGACATATGGCTACACCTTC	CSVEDRGGATYGYTF
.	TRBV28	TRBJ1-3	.	TGTGCCAGCAGTCTCGGGACGGCATCTGGAAACACCATATATTTT	CASSLGTASGNTIYF
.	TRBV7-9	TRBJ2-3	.	TGTGCCAGCAGCTTACTAGCGGATACGCAGTATTTT	CASSLLADTQYF
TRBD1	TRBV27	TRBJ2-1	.	TGTGCCACCACAGGGGGAGCCTACAATGAGCAGTTCTTC	CATTGGAYNEQFF
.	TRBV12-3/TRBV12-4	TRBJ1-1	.	TGTGCCAGCAGTCCCGCGGGTTCCACTGAAGCTTTCTTT	CASSPAGSTEAFF
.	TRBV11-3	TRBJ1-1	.	TGTGCCAGCGCCCTCCCCCCTAGAGCTTTCTTT	CASALPPRAFF
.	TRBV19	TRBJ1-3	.	TGTGCCAGTAGTAACGCAGGGGCTGGAAACACCATATATTTT	CASSNAGAGNTIYF
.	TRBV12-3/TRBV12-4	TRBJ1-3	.	TGTGCCAGCAGTTTAGCGGACCGTGACACCATATATTTT	CASSLADRDTIYF
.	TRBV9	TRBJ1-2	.	TGTGCCAGCAGCCTGGGGCAGGGAAACTATGGCTACACCTTC	CASSLGQGNYGYTF
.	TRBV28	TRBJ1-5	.	TGTGCCAGCAGCCTACTCTCAGGGACTGGACAAGGTCAGCCCCAGCATTTT	CASSLLSGTGQGQPQHF
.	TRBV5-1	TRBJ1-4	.	TGCGCCAGCAGCTGGGCGGGGGCGAGGGAAAAACTGTTTTTT	CASSWAGAREKLFF
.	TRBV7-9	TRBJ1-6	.	TGTGCCAGCAGCTTTGGAGGAGGCGAAGGTTCACCCCTCCACTTT	CASSFGGGEGSPLHF
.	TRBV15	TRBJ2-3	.	TGTGCCACCAGCAGAGATCTAGTGGTACAGGAGTTT	CATSRDLVVQEF
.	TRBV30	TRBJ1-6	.	TGTGCCTGGAGTGCACCCCCCGATTCACCCCTCCACTTT	CAWSAPPDSPLHF
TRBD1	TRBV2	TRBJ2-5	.	TGTGCCAGCAGTGCGGGACAGACACAAGAGACCCAGTACTTC	CASSAGQTQETQYF
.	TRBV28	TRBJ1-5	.	TGTGCCAGCAGCCTCCTCGGGCAGCCCCAGCATTTT	CASSLLGQPQHF
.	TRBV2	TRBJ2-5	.	TGTGCCAGCAGTGAAGGTAGCCTGGAGACCCAGTACTTC	CASSEGSLETQYF
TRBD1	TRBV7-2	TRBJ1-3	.	TGTGCCAGCAGCCCAACAGGGGTCTCTGGAAACACCATATATTTT	CASSPTGVSGNTIYF
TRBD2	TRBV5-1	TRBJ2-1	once	TGCGCCAGCAGCTTTAGCGGGAGCTCCTACAATGAGCAGTTCTTC	CASSFSGSSYNEQFF
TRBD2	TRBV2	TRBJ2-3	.	TGTGCCAGCAAACGGATGGGACTAGCGGGAGGGGCCCCAGATACGCAGTATTTT	CASKRMGLAGGAPDTQYF
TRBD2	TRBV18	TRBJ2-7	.	TGTGCCAGCTCACCAGTACTAGCGGGAGGGATCACCTACGAGCAGTACTTC	CASSPVLAGGITYEQYF
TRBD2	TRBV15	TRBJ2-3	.	TGTGCCACCAGCAGAGGTGAGCGGGGGGCGGAAGATACGCAGTATTTT	CATSRGERGAEDTQYF
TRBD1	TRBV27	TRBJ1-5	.	TGTGCCAGCAGTTGGGACAGGGATCAGCCCCAGCATTTT	CASSWDRDQPQHF
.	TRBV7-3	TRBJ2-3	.	TGTGCCAGCAGCCCCGGGAGTACTAGCACAGATACGCAGTATTTT	CASSPGSTSTDTQYF
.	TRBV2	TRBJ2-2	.	TGTGCCAGCAGTGAAGCGGGGACGGTCGGGGAGCTGTTTTTT	CASSEAGTVGELFF